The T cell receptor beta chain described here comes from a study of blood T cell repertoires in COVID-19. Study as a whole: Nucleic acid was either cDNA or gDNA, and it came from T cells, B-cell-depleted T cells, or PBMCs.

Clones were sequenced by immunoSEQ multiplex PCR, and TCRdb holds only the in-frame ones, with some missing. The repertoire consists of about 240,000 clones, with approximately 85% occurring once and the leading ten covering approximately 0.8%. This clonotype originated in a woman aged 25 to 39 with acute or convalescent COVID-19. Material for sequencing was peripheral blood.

CDR3 nucleotides: TGTGCCACCAGTGAGTCGACAGGGTGGGAGCAGTACTTC. As protein: CATSESTGWEQYF. This rearrangement joins TRBV24-1 to TRBJ2-7; TRBD1 matches at 7 bases. V was clipped by 4 bases and J by 7 bases; unmatched bases: 6. The CDR3 has 13 residues. Germline loops: CDR1 KGHDR, CDR2 SFDVKD.